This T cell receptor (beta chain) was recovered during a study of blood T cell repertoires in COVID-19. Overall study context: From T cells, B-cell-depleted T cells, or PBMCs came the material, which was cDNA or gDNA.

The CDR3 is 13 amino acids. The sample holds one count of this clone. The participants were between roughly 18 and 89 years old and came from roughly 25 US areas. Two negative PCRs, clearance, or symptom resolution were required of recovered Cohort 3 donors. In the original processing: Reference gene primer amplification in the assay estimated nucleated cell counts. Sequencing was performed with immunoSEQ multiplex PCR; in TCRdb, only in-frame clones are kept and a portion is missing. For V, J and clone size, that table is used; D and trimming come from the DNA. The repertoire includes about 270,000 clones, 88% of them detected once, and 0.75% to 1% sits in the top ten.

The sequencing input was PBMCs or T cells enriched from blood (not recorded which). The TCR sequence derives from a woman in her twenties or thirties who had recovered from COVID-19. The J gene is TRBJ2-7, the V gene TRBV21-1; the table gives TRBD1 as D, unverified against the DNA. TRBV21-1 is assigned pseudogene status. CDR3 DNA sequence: TGTGCCAGCAGCAAAGGGCAGGGCCACGAGCAGTACTTC. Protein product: CASSKGQGHEQYF.